The T cell receptor (beta chain) under discussion was sequenced for a study of blood T cells in healthy people across ages. Study-wide points: Because donor CMV status was unknown, expanded clonotype changes were possibly confounded. Strong correlation was found linking TCR beta diversity to naive T cell percentage.

Whenever a sample was processed, at least 6 million PBMCs were isolated. Primed by a sample-barcoded 5' primer and a J-beta primer mix, a second PCR proceeded for about 6 to 12 cycles. Each of the cDNA molecules was tagged by a template-switch adaptor with 12 random nucleotides. TCRdb ran MiXCR on the 5' RACE reads and lists one entry per CDR3 protein. Among about 1.5 million distinct CDR3 sequences listed, under 55% were seen once. About this clonotype itself: The antigen is unknown.

The CDR3 covers 17 residues. V lost 0 bases to trimming and J lost 0 bases, with 11 bases between them. The V gene's germline CDR1 is MNHEY and CDR2 SVGEGT. The sequence derives from a woman under 30 in good health. The rearrangement links TRBV6-2 or TRBV6-3 to TRBJ1-4; D is perhaps TRBD1 (6 bases). Sequenced: blood. CDR3 nucleotide sequence: TGTGCCAGCAGTTACTCTTCCAGGGGAGCAACTAATGAAAAACTGTTTTTT. Translating it yields CASSYSSRGATNEKLFF.